Listed below are T cell receptor beta chains from one sample, sequenced in a study of OX40 agonist ivuxolimab in advanced cancers. Here immunoSEQ multiplex PCR was the method, and the copy in TCRdb shows in-frame clones only, minus some. The sample consists of some 74,000 clones, 85% to 90% of them appearing once. The source material was CD4+ or CD8+ T cells sorted from blood, sampled in a trial of the OX40 agonist ivuxolimab. The receptors derive from an adult with an advanced solid tumor such as melanoma, head and neck, liver or kidney cancer. The CDR3 runs from the conserved cysteine through the conserved F or W. The order of the fields is J gene, clone size, V gene, D gene, CDR3 DNA, CDR3 protein. The D gene is left open where the match is weak. Not every row has a clone size; where given, it reads once, few, many or a size class.

j_call: TRBJ2-1; clone_size: NA; v_call: TRBV4-1; d_call: TRBD2; cdr3_nt: TGCGCCAGCAGCCAAGGACTAGCGGGCCAGAGCTCCTACAATGAGCAGTTCTTC; cdr3_aa: CASSQGLAGQSSYNEQFF
j_call: TRBJ2-6; clone_size: NA; v_call: TRBV7-3; d_call: NA; cdr3_nt: TGTGCCAGCCGGATCTCTGGGGCCAACGTCCTGACTTTC; cdr3_aa: CASRISGANVLTF
j_call: TRBJ2-3; clone_size: NA; v_call: TRBV7-2; d_call: NA; cdr3_nt: TGTGCCAGCAGCCCCTTGGTATTAGCGGAGCATACGCAGTATTTT; cdr3_aa: CASSPLVLAEHTQYF
j_call: TRBJ2-5; clone_size: NA; v_call: TRBV28; d_call: TRBD2; cdr3_nt: TGTGCCAGCAGTTTGGGAGGGGCAGGGACAGAGACCCAGTACTTC; cdr3_aa: CASSLGGAGTETQYF
j_call: TRBJ1-1; clone_size: NA; v_call: TRBV11-1; d_call: NA; cdr3_nt: TGTGCCAGCAGCTTTAACGGGGGCGCTTATCTCGGCACTGAAGCTTTCTTT; cdr3_aa: CASSFNGGAYLGTEAFF
j_call: TRBJ2-1; clone_size: NA; v_call: TRBV29-1; d_call: NA; cdr3_nt: TGCAGCGTTGGCCACACCGGGACCAATGAGCAGTTCTTC; cdr3_aa: CSVGHTGTNEQFF
j_call: TRBJ1-1; clone_size: NA; v_call: TRBV6-5; d_call: NA; cdr3_nt: TGTGCCAGCAGTTACGAGAGGTGGGCCACTGAAGCTTTCTTT; cdr3_aa: CASSYERWATEAFF
j_call: TRBJ2-7; clone_size: few; v_call: TRBV23-1; d_call: NA; cdr3_nt: TGCGCCAGCAGTCACGCCGTTGGGGGCTCCTACGAGCAGTACTTC; cdr3_aa: CASSHAVGGSYEQYF
j_call: TRBJ2-1; clone_size: once; v_call: TRBV2; d_call: NA; cdr3_nt: TGTGCCAGCAGCGGCAATCGGGGGAATGAGCAGTTCTTC; cdr3_aa: CASSGNRGNEQFF
j_call: TRBJ2-5; clone_size: NA; v_call: TRBV10-1; d_call: TRBD1; cdr3_nt: TGCGCCAGCAGAGATACAGGGGATGAGACCCAGTACTTC; cdr3_aa: CASRDTGDETQYF
j_call: TRBJ2-7; clone_size: NA; v_call: TRBV2; d_call: NA; cdr3_nt: TGTGCCAGCAGTGAAGCGGGAGGAGGCTCCTACGAGCAGTACTTC; cdr3_aa: CASSEAGGGSYEQYF
j_call: TRBJ1-6; clone_size: NA; v_call: TRBV2; d_call: NA; cdr3_nt: TGTGCCAGCAGTGTCGCTGGGGGGAGCTCCTATAATTCACCCCTCCACTTT; cdr3_aa: CASSVAGGSSYNSPLHF